This T cell receptor beta chain was captured in a study of identical twins. Study observations and caveats: Twins shared beta out-of-frame sequences in excess, but this excess was weaker. Insertions ran lower in abundant cord blood beta clonotypes, though not in memory repertoires. Invariant T cells like MAIT and iNKT could partly confound the zero-insertion analyses.

Template switching (which added a universal primer site) was used, and cDNA carried unique molecular identifiers. A single record per CDR3 protein comes from TCRdb applying MiXCR to the 5' RACE reads. The data show about 1.7 million distinct CDR3 sequences, more than 30% seen once. Note on this clonotype: Its antigen remains unknown.

CDR3 size: 16 residues. Germline assignment: CDR1 SGHRS and CDR2 YFSETQ. V shed 0 bases and J 0 bases; nucleotides not matched to a gene: 3. The chain employs TRBV5-1 and TRBJ2-3; 8 bases map to TRBD1. The sequence came from a newborn girl in good health. The source material was cord blood. CDR3 nucleotide sequence: TGCGCCAGCAGCTTGGCCCGGACAGGGAGCACAGATACGCAGTATTTT. It codes for CASSLARTGSTDTQYF.